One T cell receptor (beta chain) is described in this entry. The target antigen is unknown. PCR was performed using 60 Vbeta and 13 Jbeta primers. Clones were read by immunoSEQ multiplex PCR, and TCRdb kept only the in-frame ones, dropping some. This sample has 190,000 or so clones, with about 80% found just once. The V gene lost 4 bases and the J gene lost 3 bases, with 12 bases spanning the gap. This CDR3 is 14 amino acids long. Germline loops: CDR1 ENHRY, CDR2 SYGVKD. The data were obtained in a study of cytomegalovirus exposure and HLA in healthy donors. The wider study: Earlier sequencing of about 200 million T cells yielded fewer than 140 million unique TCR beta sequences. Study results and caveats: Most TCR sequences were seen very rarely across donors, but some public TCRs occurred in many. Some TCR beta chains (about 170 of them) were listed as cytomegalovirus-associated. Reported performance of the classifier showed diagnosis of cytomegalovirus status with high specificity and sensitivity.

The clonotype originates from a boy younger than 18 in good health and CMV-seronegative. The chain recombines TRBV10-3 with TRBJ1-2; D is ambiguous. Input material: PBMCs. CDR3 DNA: TGTGCCATCAGTGCGGGAGGGAAGGACTATGGCTACACCTTC. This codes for CAISAGGKDYGYTF.